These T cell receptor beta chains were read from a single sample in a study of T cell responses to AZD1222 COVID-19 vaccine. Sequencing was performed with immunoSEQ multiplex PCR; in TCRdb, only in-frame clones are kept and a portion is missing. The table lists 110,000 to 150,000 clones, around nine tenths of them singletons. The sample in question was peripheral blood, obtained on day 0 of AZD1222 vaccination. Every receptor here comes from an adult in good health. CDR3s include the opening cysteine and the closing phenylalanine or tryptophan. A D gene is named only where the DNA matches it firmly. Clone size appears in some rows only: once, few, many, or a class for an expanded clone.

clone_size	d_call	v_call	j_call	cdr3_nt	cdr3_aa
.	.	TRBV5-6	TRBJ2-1	TGTGCCAGCAGCTTAAAGCGCATCTACAATGAGCAGTTCTTC	CASSLKRIYNEQFF
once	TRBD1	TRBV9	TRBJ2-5	TGTGCCAGCAGCGTAGTGGGGACAGGGGAGGAGACCCAGTACTTC	CASSVVGTGEETQYF
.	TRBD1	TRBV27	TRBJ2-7	TGTGCCAGCAGCCGACGGGACAGGGGAACATACGAGCAGTACTTC	CASSRRDRGTYEQYF
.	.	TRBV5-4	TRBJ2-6	TGTGCCAGCAGCTTAGACAGGTCATCTGGGGCCAACGTCCTGACTTTC	CASSLDRSSGANVLTF
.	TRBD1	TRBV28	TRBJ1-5	TGTGCCAGCAGGGGTCCCTGGGCAGGGGGCTTCTCGAATAGCAATCAGCCCCAGCATTTT	CASRGPWAGGFSNSNQPQHF
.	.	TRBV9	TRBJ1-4	TGTGCCAGCAGCCCCGACGGGCGAACGGATGAAAAACTGTTTTTT	CASSPDGRTDEKLFF
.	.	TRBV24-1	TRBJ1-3	TGTGCCACCGATCAAACGGAGGGGAGAGGAAACACCATATATTTT	CATDQTEGRGNTIYF
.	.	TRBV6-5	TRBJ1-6	TGTGCCAGCAGAACAGGAGGCTCGCGTTCACCCCTCCACTTT	CASRTGGSRSPLHF
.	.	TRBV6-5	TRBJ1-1	TGTGCCAGCACCGTGGTCAGGGTGAACACTGAAGCTTTCTTT	CASTVVRVNTEAFF
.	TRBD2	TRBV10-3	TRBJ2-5	TGTGCCATCAGTTTTGGACTAGCGGGAGGCGAGACCCAGTACTTC	CAISFGLAGGETQYF
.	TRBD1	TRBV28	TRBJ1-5	TGTGCCAGCAGTTTGAGGACAGGGGGCGTTCAGCCCCAGCATTTT	CASSLRTGGVQPQHF
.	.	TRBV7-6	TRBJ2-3	TGTGCCAGCAGCTTAAATTGGTCGCCCCTGGGAGATACGCAGTATTTT	CASSLNWSPLGDTQYF
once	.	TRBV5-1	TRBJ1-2	TGCGCCAGCAGCTTTGGGGTTGGCTACACCTTC	CASSFGVGYTF
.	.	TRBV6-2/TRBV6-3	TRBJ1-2	TGTGCCAGCAGCAGTCATACCCGGGGCGGCTACACCTTC	CASSSHTRGGYTF
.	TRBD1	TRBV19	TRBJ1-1	TGTGCCAGTAGTTTTCTCAGGGGGGCGAACACTGAAGCTTTCTTT	CASSFLRGANTEAFF
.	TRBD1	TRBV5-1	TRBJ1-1	TGCGCCAGCAGCTTGACCAACAGGGGGTTTGGTTTCTTT	CASSLTNRGFGFF
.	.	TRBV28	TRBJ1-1	TGTGCCAGTCGGGTCGGGTACGCCGAAGCTTTCTTT	CASRVGYAEAFF
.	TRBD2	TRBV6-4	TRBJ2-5	TGTGCCAGCAGTCGGACTAGCGGAGCCCAAGAGACCCAGTACTTC	CASSRTSGAQETQYF
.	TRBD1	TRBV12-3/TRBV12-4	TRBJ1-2	TGTGCCAGCAGTTCGACAGGGAACTATGGCTACACCTTC	CASSSTGNYGYTF
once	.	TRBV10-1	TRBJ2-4	TGCGCCAGCAGTGAAGGTCGGGGACTGGCCAAAAACATTCAGTACTTC	CASSEGRGLAKNIQYF
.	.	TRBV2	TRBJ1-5	TGTGCCAGCCGGGTCTTCAATCAGCCCCAGCATTTT	CASRVFNQPQHF
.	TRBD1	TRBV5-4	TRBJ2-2	TGTGCCAGCAGCAACCGGGACAGCCTCTCGGGGGAGCTGTTTTTT	CASSNRDSLSGELFF
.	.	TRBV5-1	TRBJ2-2	TGCGCCAGCAGCTTGGTGTTACAGGGAGGGGGACCCGGGGAGCTGTTTTTT	CASSLVLQGGGPGELFF
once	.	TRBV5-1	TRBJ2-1	TGCGCCAGCAGCTTGTTGGGGACCTCCTACAATGAGCAGTTCTTC	CASSLLGTSYNEQFF
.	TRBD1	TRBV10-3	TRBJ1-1	TGTGCCATCAGCGGACAGGGAAGTGGGACTGAAGCTTTCTTT	CAISGQGSGTEAFF
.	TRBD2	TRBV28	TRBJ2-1	TGTGCCAGCAGGTGGACTAGCGGGTCGAATGAGCAGTTCTTC	CASRWTSGSNEQFF
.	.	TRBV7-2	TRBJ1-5	TGTGCCAGCAGCTTTAGTTTAGATCAGCCCCAGCATTTT	CASSFSLDQPQHF
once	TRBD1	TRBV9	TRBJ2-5	TGTGCCAGCAGCGCCCGGACAGGGGGCTCTCAAGAGACCCAGTACTTC	CASSARTGGSQETQYF
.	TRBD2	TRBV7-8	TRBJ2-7	TGTGCCAGCAGCTTGACTAGCGAAGGCGAGCAGTACTTC	CASSLTSEGEQYF
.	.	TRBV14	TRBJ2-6	TGTGCCAGCAGCCAAAGGCAGGGAACCTCTGGGGCCAACGTCCTGACTTTC	CASSQRQGTSGANVLTF
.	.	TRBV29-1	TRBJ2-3	TGCAGCGTTGTAGGCAGCCGCACAGATACGCAGTATTTT	CSVVGSRTDTQYF
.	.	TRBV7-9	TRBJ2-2	TGTGCCAGCAGCTTAGACGGGCAAGGGGAGCTGTTTTTT	CASSLDGQGELFF
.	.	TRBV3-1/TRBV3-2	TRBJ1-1	TGTGCCAGCAGCCAACGAAACGGGGTTGAAGCTTTCTTT	CASSQRNGVEAFF
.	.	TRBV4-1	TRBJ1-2	TGCGCCAGCAGCCAAGAGTCCCGTGGCTACACCTTC	CASSQESRGYTF
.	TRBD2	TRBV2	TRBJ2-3	TGTGCCAGCAGTCTGGAGGGGACTAGCAGCACAGATACGCAGTATTTT	CASSLEGTSSTDTQYF
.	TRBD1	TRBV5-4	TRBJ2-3	TGTGCCAGCAGCGGACAGGGTGTCCCCACAGATACGCAGTATTTT	CASSGQGVPTDTQYF
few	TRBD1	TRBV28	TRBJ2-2	TGTGCCAGCAGTTTCCCCGTGGACAGGGTGAACACCGGGGAGCTGTTTTTT	CASSFPVDRVNTGELFF
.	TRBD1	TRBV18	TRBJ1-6	TGTGCCAGCTCACTTGGACAGGAGCGTTCACCCCTCCACTTT	CASSLGQERSPLHF